This T cell receptor beta chain was sequenced for a study of tissue T cells after allogeneic stem cell transplantation. The CDR3 spans 15 residues. Looked up from germline, CDR1 is SNHLY and CDR2 is FYNGKV (reference sequence). Trimming removed 1 base at V and 0 bases at J, with 8 bases between. TCRdb's copy holds only in-frame clones and misses some; the assay was immunoSEQ multiplex PCR. The sample shows about 50,000 clones, 73% of them seen only once. On this clone: Its antigen is currently unknown. Mouse gene names and germline throughout. The CDR3 end falls 1 residue outside the read, so it is completed with the germline J gene.

Findings of the study overall: Tissue-detected TCR repertoire was only partly captured by blood and spleen T cells.

The clonotype comes from a pool of C57BL/6 mice in good health. The chain carries TRBV3 and TRBJ2-3, with a tentative D call TRBD2 (7 bases). The sample consisted of sorted cells pooled from one or two spleens. The covered CDR3 bases are TGTGCCAGCAGCTTAGAGGGGGGGAGTGCAGAAACGCTGTAT. Its protein is CASSLEGGSAETLY. The full CDR3 sequence reads CASSLEGGSAETLYF.